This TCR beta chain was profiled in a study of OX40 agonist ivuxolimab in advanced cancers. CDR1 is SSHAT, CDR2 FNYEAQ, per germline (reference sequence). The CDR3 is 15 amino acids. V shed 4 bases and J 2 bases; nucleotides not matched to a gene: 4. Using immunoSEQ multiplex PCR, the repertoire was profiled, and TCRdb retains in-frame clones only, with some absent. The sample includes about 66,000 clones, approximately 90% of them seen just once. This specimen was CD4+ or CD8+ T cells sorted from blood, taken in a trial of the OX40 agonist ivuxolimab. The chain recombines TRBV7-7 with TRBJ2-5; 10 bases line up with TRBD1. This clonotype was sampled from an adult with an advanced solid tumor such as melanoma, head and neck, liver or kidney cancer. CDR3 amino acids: CASSSGQGIQETQYF. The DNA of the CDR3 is TGTGCCAGCAGCTCGGGACAGGGGATACAAGAGACCCAGTACTTC.